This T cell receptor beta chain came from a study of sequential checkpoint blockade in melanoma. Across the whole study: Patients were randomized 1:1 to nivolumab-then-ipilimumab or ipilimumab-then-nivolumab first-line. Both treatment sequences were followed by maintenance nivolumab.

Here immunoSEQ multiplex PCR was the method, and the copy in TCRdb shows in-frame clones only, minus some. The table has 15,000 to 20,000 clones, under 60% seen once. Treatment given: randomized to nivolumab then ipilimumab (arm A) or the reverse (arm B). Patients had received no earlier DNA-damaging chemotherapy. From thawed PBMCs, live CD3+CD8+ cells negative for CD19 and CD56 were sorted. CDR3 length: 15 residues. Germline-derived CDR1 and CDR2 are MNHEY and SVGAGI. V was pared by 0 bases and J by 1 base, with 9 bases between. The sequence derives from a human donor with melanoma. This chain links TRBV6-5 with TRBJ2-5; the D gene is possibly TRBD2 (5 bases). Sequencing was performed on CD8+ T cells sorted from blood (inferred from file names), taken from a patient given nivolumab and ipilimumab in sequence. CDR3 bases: TGTGCCAGCAGTTACTCCCGGGATCCCCAAGAGACCCAGTACTTC. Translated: CASSYSRDPQETQYF.